A single sample is the source of the 21 T cell receptor beta chains below, sequenced in a study of cytomegalovirus exposure and HLA in healthy donors. The PCR ran on 60 Vbeta and 13 Jbeta primers. Assay used: immunoSEQ multiplex PCR; TCRdb lists only in-frame clones, some missing. Of 110,000 to 150,000 clones in the sample, 70% to 80% were seen once. Input material: PBMCs. Source of these receptors: a male donor in good health and CMV-seronegative.

The rearrangement links TRBV19 to TRBJ2-3, with 13 positions matching TRBD2. The ends lost 10 bases at V and 5 bases at J; junction bases unmatched: 12. In germline, CDR1 is LNHDA, CDR2 SQIVND (reference sequence). CDR3 length: 16 amino acids. Written as DNA, the CDR3 is TGTGCCACCACTAGCGGGGGGGCCCCGGGCAGAGATACGCAGTATTTT. This sequence encodes CATTSGGAPGRDTQYF.

The V call is TRBV11-2, the J call TRBJ2-5; TRBD2 matches at 14 bases. The V gene's germline CDR1 is SGHAT and CDR2 FQNNGV. The CDR3 totals 15 residues. V dropped 6 bases and J dropped 2; count of bases not matched to a gene: 2. CDR3 bases: TGTGCCAGCAGACGACTAGCGGGGGGGCAAGAGACCCAGTACTTC. Translating gives CASRRLAGGQETQYF.

The CDR3 DNA is TGTGCCTGGGGACAGGGGAGCGATTCACCCCTCCACTTT. This sequence encodes CAWGQGSDSPLHF. This chain joins TRBV30 and TRBJ1-6, with 9 bases matching TRBD1. Germline V gene sequence: CDR1 GTSNPN, CDR2 SVGIG (reference sequence). J lost 8 bases, V lost 5 bases, and 4 bases had no gene match. The CDR3 sequence is 13 residues long.

J is TRBJ1-3 and V is TRBV15; possibly TRBD1 for D (5 bases). Germline V gene sequence: CDR1 LNHNV, CDR2 YYDKDF (reference sequence). V gave up 5 bases and J gave up 3 bases, with 17 bases separating them. CDR3 length: 16 residues. The CDR3 is CATSGWGGVFGNTIYF. CDR3 DNA sequence: TGTGCCACCAGCGGGTGGGGCGGGGTTTTTGGAAACACCATATATTTT.

This clone came up once. This chain uses TRBV6-7 with TRBJ1-3; no clear D. TRBV6-7 is recorded as an ORF, its role being uncertain. Trimming cost V 7 bases and J 0 bases, with 10 bases left between them. The CDR3 is 14 residues long. DNA of the CDR3: TGTGCCAGCAATGAACCCAGCTCTGGAAACACCATATATTTT. This sequence encodes CASNEPSSGNTIYF.

The chain combines TRBV5-5 with TRBJ1-5; the match to TRBD1 covers 7 bases. The CDR3 is 15 amino acids. The germline CDR1 and CDR2 sequences are SGHKS and YYEKEE (reference sequence). The J segment lost 9 bases and the V segment lost 0 bases, leaving 9 bases of the junction unmatched. CDR3 in amino acids: CASSLALGGDLPQHF. Here the CDR3 DNA reads TGTGCCAGCAGCTTGGCCTTAGGGGGCGACTTGCCCCAGCATTTT.

The chain combines TRBV4-1 with TRBJ2-5; TRBD1 agrees at 11 bases. The CDR3 runs to 15 residues. The germline V gene has CDR1 MGHRA and CDR2 YSYEKL. Unmatched junction bases numbered 8, after V lost 6 bases and J lost 5 bases. The CDR3 DNA sequence: TGCGCCAGCAGACCGTTGGACAGGGGGCTGGAGACCCAGTACTTC. The encoded protein is CASRPLDRGLETQYF.

This chain joins TRBV15 and TRBJ1-4; D is perhaps TRBD1 (6 bases). Germline CDR1 and CDR2: LNHNV and YYDKDF (reference sequence). CDR3 length equals 15 residues. Trimming removed 1 base at V and 8 bases at J, with 14 bases between. The CDR3 DNA is TGTGCCACCAGCAGAGGTTCCGGGGGGGGCGAAAAACTGTTTTTT. Protein: CATSRGSGGGEKLFF.

The chain links TRBV5-1 to TRBJ2-3; TRBD2 agrees at 11 bases. Germline assignment: CDR1 SGHRS and CDR2 YFSETQ. The CDR3 is made up of 18 amino acids. V shed 4 bases, J shed 0 bases, and the junction held 10 bases outside the gene matches. This CDR3 is CASSLSGGATTSTDTQYF. In DNA form, the CDR3 reads TGCGCCAGCAGCCTTAGCGGGGGGGCCACAACTAGCACAGATACGCAGTATTTT.

This chain connects TRBV6-5 to TRBJ1-3; D unresolved. V was shortened by 6 bases and J by 2 bases, with 11 bases between the two germline ends. The length of the CDR3 is 14 residues. Germline CDR1 and CDR2: MNHEY and SVGAGI. In DNA, the CDR3 is TGTGCCAGCAGCAAAAAAAGCGCTGGAAACACCATATATTTT. Encoded protein: CASSKKSAGNTIYF.

The rearrangement links TRBV2 to TRBJ2-3; 7 nucleotides agree with TRBD1. The germline V gene encodes CDR1 SNHLY and CDR2 FYNNEI. This CDR3 region has 15 residues. Trimming removed 0 bases from V and 2 bases from J; junction bases left unmatched: 2. CDR3 nucleotides: TGTGCCAGCAGTGAAGCCGGGACAGTCACAGATACGCAGTATTTT. It is translated as CASSEAGTVTDTQYF.

In regard to this clone: Different DNA sequences within this sample yield the same CDR3. J is TRBJ2-2 and V is TRBV5-1, with D unresolved. Trimming stripped 0 bases from V and 5 bases from J, with 5 bases between. Germline V gene data show CDR1 as SGHRS and CDR2 as YFSETQ. This CDR3 spans 13 amino acids. The CDR3 DNA reads TGCGCCAGCAGCTTGGCCGGGACCGGGGAGCTGTTTTTT. This sequence encodes CASSLAGTGELFF. The entire variable domain, with the rest obtained from reference TRBV5-1 and TRBJ2-2, is as follows: KAGVTQTPRYLIKTRGQQVTLSCSPISGHRSVSWYQQTPGQGLQFLFEYFSETQRNKGNFPGRFSGRQFSNSRSEMNVSTLELGDSALYLCASSLAGTGELFFGEGSRLTVL.

This clone was recorded only once. This chain uses TRBV5-1 with TRBJ2-2; maybe TRBD2 (6 bases). CDR1 is SGHRS, CDR2 YFSETQ, per germline. The V end was cut by 4 bases, the J end by 5 bases, with 12 bases between. The CDR3 length is 14 residues. The CDR3, as DNA: TGCGCCAGCAGCCCGGGGACTGGGACCGGGGAGCTGTTTTTT. It specifies CASSPGTGTGELFF.

The rearrangement joins TRBV7-8 to TRBJ1-1; TRBD1 is a possible D gene (5 bases). The germline V and J ends were trimmed by 5 bases and 1 base, with 17 bases remaining between them. The germline V gene has CDR1 SGHVS and CDR2 FQNEAQ. This CDR3 is 16 amino acids long. The CDR3 DNA reads as TGTGCCAGCAGCCCAAAGACTAGTCAGGGGAACACTGAAGCTTTCTTT. Encoded protein: CASSPKTSQGNTEAFF.

The chain is built from TRBV7-2 and TRBJ2-5, with D perhaps matching TRBD2 (5 bases). The V and J ends lost 2 bases and 5 bases respectively, with 12 bases between them. Per germline, CDR1 SGHTA and CDR2 FQGNSA. This CDR3 region has 14 residues. CDR3 sequence reads: CASSLQTTGETQYF. CDR3 DNA sequence: TGTGCCAGCAGCTTACAGACTACGGGCGAGACCCAGTACTTC.

The rearrangement links TRBV5-1 to TRBJ2-7, with 7 bases that match TRBD1. This CDR3 comprises 17 residues. Germline trimming cut 0 bases from V and 3 bases from J; bases unmatched to any gene: 12. Germline V gene lookup returns CDR1 SGHRS and CDR2 YFSETQ. CDR3 loop: CASSLAFRDRFFYEQYF. The CDR3 DNA follows: TGCGCCAGCAGCTTGGCTTTCAGGGACAGATTTTTCTACGAGCAGTACTTC.

The V call is TRBV28, the J call TRBJ1-2, with D possibly TRBD1 on 6 matching bases. CDR3 length: 14 residues. Germline V CDR1 and CDR2: MDHEN, SYDVKM. Trimming took off 2 bases at V and 5 bases at J, with 12 bases between the two ends. CDR3 in DNA: TGTGCCAGCAGTTTACAAGAACAGGGTTATGGCTACACCTTC. Its translation is CASSLQEQGYGYTF.

The chain has TRBV7-8 and TRBJ1-2, with 7 bases matching TRBD1. The CDR3 covers 16 residues. Germline values: CDR1 SGHVS, CDR2 FQNEAQ. J gave up 4 bases and V 1 base, and 9 bases lay outside the gene matches. CDR3 nucleotides: TGTGCCAGCAGCTTAGGGAGGGGGCGCGGCAGCTATGGCTACACCTTC. Translating it yields CASSLGRGRGSYGYTF.

This clone was detected only once. The rearrangement joins TRBV2 to TRBJ2-3; D possibly corresponds to TRBD2 (6 bases). CDR3 length equals 15 residues. Germline-derived CDR1 and CDR2 are SNHLY and FYNNEI. V was pared by 4 bases and J by 1 base, with 12 bases between. CDR3 residues: CASSVNGGGTDTQYF. The CDR3 nucleotides are TGTGCCAGCAGTGTTAACGGGGGTGGCACAGATACGCAGTATTTT.

This rearrangement joins TRBV10-3 to TRBJ1-2, with no clear D. The V gene lost 6 bases and the J gene lost 8 bases, with 13 bases spanning the gap. Germline V gene sequence: CDR1 ENHRY, CDR2 SYGVKD. This CDR3 comprises 12 residues. The CDR3: CAISDQTEGYTF. The CDR3 bases are TGTGCCATCAGCGACCAGACGGAGGGCTACACCTTC.

The chain joins TRBV4-3 to TRBJ2-1; 8 bases fit TRBD2. CDR3 size: 16 residues. Germline V gives CDR1 LGHNA, CDR2 YSLEER. V lost 1 base, J lost 9 bases, and 11 bases stayed unmatched. The CDR3 loop reads CASSQVGVAGLGEQFF. The CDR3 coding sequence is TGCGCCAGCAGCCAAGTTGGGGTAGCGGGGTTGGGTGAGCAGTTCTTC.